A single T cell receptor beta chain is shown here with its context. The study reverse transcribed the entire isolated RNA, so it sequenced expressed TCRB transcripts. The data were produced by immunoSEQ multiplex PCR, yet TCRdb's version contains in-frame clones alone and is incomplete. The profile shows over 500,000 clones, 15% to 17% of them singletons. The CDR3 loop spans 18 amino acids. Germline assignment: CDR1 KGHSH and CDR2 LQKENI. Trimming shortened V by 1 base and J by 0 bases, and 16 bases separated the two germline ends. This sample was included in a study of beta chain features in type 1 diabetes.

The chain employs TRBV18 and TRBJ2-1, with TRBD2 as a possible D gene (6 bases). Input material: naive CD4+ T cells from blood. The sequence derives from a man between 18 and 29 years old in good health. The CDR3 sequence: CASSPQSNVGSSYNEQFF. The CDR3, as DNA: TGTGCCAGCTCACCACAATCAAACGTCGGGAGCTCCTACAATGAGCAGTTCTTC. Drawing the rest from reference TRBV18 and TRBJ2-1, the complete variable domain is NAGVMQNPRHLVRRRGQEARLRCSPMKGHSHVYWYRQLPEEGLKFMVYLQKENIIDESGMPKERFSAEFPKEGPSILRIQQVVRGDSAAYFCASSPQSNVGSSYNEQFFGPGTRLTVL.